This T cell receptor beta chain was documented in a study of CD8+ T cells in alopecia areata. Looking at the study overall: Treatment of the treated patients consisted of oral tofacitinib, 5 to 10 mg twice daily.

This clone has just a few counts. The study team obtained lesional scalp punch biopsies and peripheral blood from alopecia areata patients. Reverse transcribed after extraction, RNA yielded cDNA as the sequencing template. The method was immunoSEQ multiplex PCR; TCRdb's version includes in-frame clones alone and lacks a portion of them. The sample records approximately 140,000 clones, roughly 50% being singletons. The CDR3 length is 14 residues. Germline CDR1 and CDR2: LGHNA and YNFKEQ. The ends were cut back, 1 base at V and 3 bases at J, with 10 bases in the middle. The chain recombines TRBV4-2 with TRBJ2-7; D is unclear. The clonotype originates from a human donor with alopecia areata. The material sequenced was CD4+ T cells sorted from blood. The DNA for the CDR3 is TGTGCCAGCAGCCAAGCTCACGCCAACTACGAGCAGTACTTC. Its translation: CASSQAHANYEQYF.